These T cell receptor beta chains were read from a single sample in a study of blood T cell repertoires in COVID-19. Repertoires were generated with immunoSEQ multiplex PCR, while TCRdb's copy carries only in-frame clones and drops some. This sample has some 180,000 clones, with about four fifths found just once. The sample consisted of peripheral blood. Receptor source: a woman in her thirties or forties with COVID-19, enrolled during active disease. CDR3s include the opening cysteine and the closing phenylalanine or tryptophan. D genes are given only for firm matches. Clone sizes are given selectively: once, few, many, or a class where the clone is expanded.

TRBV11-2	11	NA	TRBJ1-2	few	TGTGCCAGCAGCCCCCAAGCTGGCTACACCTTC	CASSPQAGYTF
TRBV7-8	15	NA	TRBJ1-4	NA	TGTGCCAGCAGCTTAACTAACAGACAGAATGAAAAACTGTTTTTT	CASSLTNRQNEKLFF
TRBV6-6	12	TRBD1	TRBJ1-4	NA	TGTGCCAGCGGGACAGGGAGTGAAAAACTGTTTTTT	CASGTGSEKLFF
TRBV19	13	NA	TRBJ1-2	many	TGTGCCAGTAGACCGACAGGAAACTATGGCTACACCTTC	CASRPTGNYGYTF
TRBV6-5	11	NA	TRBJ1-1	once	TGTGCCAGCTCCGGGAACACTGAAGCTTTCTTT	CASSGNTEAFF
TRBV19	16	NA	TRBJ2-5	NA	TGTGCCAGTAGTTCTCTACAGGGAAGATCGGGAGAGACCCAGTACTTC	CASSSLQGRSGETQYF
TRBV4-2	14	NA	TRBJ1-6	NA	TGTGCCAGCAGCCAAGATCAGGGGTTATCACCCCTCCACTTT	CASSQDQGLSPLHF
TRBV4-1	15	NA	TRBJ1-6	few	TGCGCCAGCAGCCAAGGAGAACAGGGCCGTTCACCCCTCCACTTT	CASSQGEQGRSPLHF
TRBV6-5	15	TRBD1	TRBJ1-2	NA	TGTGCCAGCAGTAGACGGACAGGGGGCAGTGTTGGCTACACCTTC	CASSRRTGGSVGYTF
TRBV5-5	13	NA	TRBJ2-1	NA	TGTGCCAGTTTACCACCGGTCCACAATGAGCAGTTCTTC	CASLPPVHNEQFF
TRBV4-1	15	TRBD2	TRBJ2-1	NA	TGCGCCAGCAGCCTTAGCGGGGGCTCCTACAATGAGCAGTTCTTC	CASSLSGGSYNEQFF
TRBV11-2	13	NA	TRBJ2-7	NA	TGTGCCAGCAGCCAACTAGGACTCTACGAGCAGTACTTC	CASSQLGLYEQYF
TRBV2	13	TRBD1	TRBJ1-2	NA	TGTGCCAGCAGTGTGGAGGGGGCGAAGGGCTACACCTTC	CASSVEGAKGYTF
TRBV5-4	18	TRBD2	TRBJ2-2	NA	TGTGCCAGCAGCTCCGGACCGACGGACTCGGGGGGGATCGGGGAGCTGTTTTTT	CASSSGPTDSGGIGELFF
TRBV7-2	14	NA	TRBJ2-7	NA	TGTGCCAGCAGCTTAACACAGGGAGCCTACGAGCAGTACTTC	CASSLTQGAYEQYF
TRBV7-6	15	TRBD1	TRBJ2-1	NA	TGTGCCAGCAAGCGCTCGGGACAGGGTATCAATGAGCAGTTCTTC	CASKRSGQGINEQFF
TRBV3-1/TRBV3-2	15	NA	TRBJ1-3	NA	TGTGCCAGCAGTCCCCCTGGCAGGGGTGGAAACACCATATATTTT	CASSPPGRGGNTIYF